A single sample gave rise to the 18 T cell receptor beta chains below, sequenced in a study of shared clonotypes between healthy human individuals. Terminally differentiated effector memory CD45RA+ cells were excluded by CCR7 positive selection of CD45RO-negative cells. Only in-frame clones appear in the TCRdb table, and some are missing; sequencing was by immunoSEQ multiplex PCR. The repertoire holds about 2.1 million clones, with roughly 93% as singletons. Input material: naive CD8+ T cells from PBMCs. Receptors originate from a man aged 18 to 30 in good health. Some clones in this sample may be carry-over from other donors' samples.

The chain recombines TRBV7-9 with TRBJ2-5; no firm D call. The V and J ends lost 4 bases and 5 bases respectively, with 17 bases between them. CDR3 length: 15 residues. Germline V lookup: CDR1 SEHNR, CDR2 FQNEAQ (reference sequence). The CDR3 here is CASSSPVRSVETQYF. CDR3 DNA sequence: TGTGCCAGCAGCTCCCCTGTCCGGAGCGTGGAGACCCAGTACTTC.

Comments on this clone: The same CDR3 can be traced to other DNA sequences in this sample. V is TRBV5-1 and J is TRBJ1-1; D gene unclear. Trimming cost V 0 bases and J 4 bases, with 7 bases left between them. Germline CDR1 is SGHRS and CDR2 is YFSETQ. This CDR3 has 13 residues. The CDR3 coding sequence is TGCGCCAGCAGCTTGGAAGGGTTCACTGAAGCTTTCTTT. Protein: CASSLEGFTEAFF.

CDR3 nucleotide sequence: TGTGCCAGCAGCCCTCGGACTAGCGGGAGGTTCTCCTACAATGAGCAGTTCTTC. It translates to CASSPRTSGRFSYNEQFF. The genes are TRBV9 and TRBJ2-1; 14 bases are a match to TRBD2. V shed 4 bases and J 0 bases; nucleotides not matched to a gene: 6. Germline loops: CDR1 SGDLS, CDR2 YYNGEE. The CDR3 has 18 amino acids.

The V call is TRBV27, the J call TRBJ1-2; D possibly corresponds to TRBD1 (5 bases). V lost 5 bases and J lost 6, with 16 bases in between. Germline V gene lookup returns CDR1 MNHEY and CDR2 SMNVEV (reference sequence). The CDR3 has 14 residues. The CDR3 bases are TGTGCCAGCAGTCCCCTCGAGGGGTCTAATGGCTACACCTTC. Translated: CASSPLEGSNGYTF.

A note on this clone: This specimen includes other DNA sequences encoding the same CDR3. The rearrangement links TRBV28 to TRBJ2-7; 7 nucleotides align to TRBD1. The CDR3 runs to 13 residues. J gave up 2 bases and V 6 bases, and 4 bases lay outside the gene matches. The germline CDR1 and CDR2 sequences are MDHEN and SYDVKM. The CDR3 is CASSPDRAYEQYF. The CDR3 nucleotides are TGTGCCAGCAGCCCCGACAGGGCCTACGAGCAGTACTTC.

The chain joins TRBV28 to TRBJ1-2; 7 bases are shared with TRBD1. The germline gives CDR1 MDHEN, CDR2 SYDVKM. Trimming took 3 bases from V and 7 from J; bases not matched to a gene: 17. The CDR3 is made up of 17 amino acids. CDR3 sequence (DNA): TGTGCCAGCAGTTTGTGGGATCACCGGCAGGGGGGCTCTGGCTACACCTTC. Translation: CASSLWDHRQGGSGYTF.

The rearrangement joins TRBV7-9 to TRBJ2-2; D is undetermined. Germline V gene data show CDR1 as SEHNR and CDR2 as FQNEAQ (reference sequence). The ends were cut back, 5 bases at V and 6 bases at J, with 19 bases in the middle. The CDR3 loop spans 16 amino acids. The CDR3 nucleotides are TGTGCCAGCAGCACCCCATCCGGGTGGGATGCCGGGGAGCTGTTTTTT. Its translation: CASSTPSGWDAGELFF. The complete variable domain, with remaining parts taken from reference TRBV7-9 and TRBJ2-2, reads DTGVSQNPRHKITKRGQNVTFRCDPISEHNRLYWYRQTLGQGPEFLTYFQNEAQLEKSRLLSDRFSAERPKGSFSTLEIQRTEQGDSAMYLCASSTPSGWDAGELFFGEGSRLTVL.

CDR3 amino acids: CASRTSGPSSYNEQFF. The CDR3, as DNA: TGTGCCAGCAGGACTAGCGGACCGAGCTCCTACAATGAGCAGTTCTTC. This chain uses TRBV27 with TRBJ2-1; 9 bases line up with TRBD2. Germline V gene data show CDR1 as MNHEY and CDR2 as SMNVEV (reference sequence). Germline trimming cut 6 bases from V and 0 bases from J; bases unmatched to any gene: 6. The length of the CDR3 is 16 residues.

This chain uses TRBV5-1 with TRBJ2-7; 7 bases are shared with TRBD1. The CDR3 spans 16 residues. Losses at the gene ends were 4 bases for V and 1 base for J; bases not matched to a gene: 11. Germline V gene data show CDR1 as SGHRS and CDR2 as YFSETQ. The CDR3 here is CASSTNRDSPSYEQYF. The CDR3 region has the DNA TGCGCCAGCAGCACGAACCGGGACAGCCCTTCCTACGAGCAGTACTTC.

Of note for this clone: Other nucleotide sequences in the sample specify the same CDR3. The V call is TRBV5-6, the J call TRBJ1-5; unclear D gene. Germline CDR1 and CDR2: SGHDT and YYEEEE. This CDR3 comprises 13 residues. V was trimmed by 1 base and J by 4 bases, leaving 6 bases between them. Here the CDR3 reads CASSLTGNQPQHF. The CDR3 DNA reads TGTGCCAGCAGCTTGACGGGGAATCAGCCCCAGCATTTT.

The V and J genes are TRBV28 and TRBJ2-1; 8 positions match TRBD2. The V and J ends lost 6 bases and 10 bases, in that order; junction bases with no gene match: 14. This CDR3 is built from 15 residues. Germline CDR1 is MDHEN and CDR2 is SYDVKM. This chain's CDR3 is CASRLGLAALGEQFF. The CDR3 DNA reads TGTGCCAGCAGACTCGGACTAGCTGCTCTTGGAGAGCAGTTCTTC.

CDR3 protein: CASSQGLAGEAGELFF. CDR3 bases: TGCGCCAGCAGCCAGGGACTAGCGGGAGAGGCCGGGGAGCTGTTTTTT. The chain carries TRBV5-1 and TRBJ2-2; TRBD2 agrees at 14 bases. Germline trimming cut 4 bases from V and 6 bases from J; bases unmatched to any gene: 5. This CDR3 has 16 residues. In germline, CDR1 is SGHRS, CDR2 YFSETQ.

The chain joins TRBV4-1 to TRBJ2-3, with 9 bases fitting TRBD2. V lost 4 bases, J lost 2 bases, and 13 bases stayed unmatched. The CDR3 spans 18 residues. CDR1 is MGHRA, CDR2 YSYEKL, per germline. The CDR3 protein is CASSLTFGGRGPTDTQYF. The DNA for the CDR3 is TGCGCCAGCAGCCTGACGTTCGGCGGGAGGGGGCCCACAGATACGCAGTATTTT.

The chain is built from TRBV7-9 and TRBJ2-7; 7 bases agree with TRBD1. This CDR3 contains 16 residues. V shed 5 bases and J 1 base; nucleotides not matched to a gene: 11. The germline V gene encodes CDR1 SEHNR and CDR2 FQNEAQ (reference sequence). The CDR3 DNA reads TGTGCCAGCAGCGCCGGCCCCGGGACAGAATCCTACGAGCAGTACTTC. Its translation is CASSAGPGTESYEQYF.

This chain joins TRBV14 and TRBJ1-5, with 7 nucleotides matching TRBD1. The V and J ends lost 6 bases and 0 bases, in that order; junction bases with no gene match: 8. CDR3 length: 16 amino acids. Per the germline V gene, CDR1 is SGHDN and CDR2 is FVKESK. This chain's CDR3 is CASRPPGTDSNQPQHF. DNA for the CDR3: TGTGCCAGCAGACCTCCAGGGACAGATAGCAATCAGCCCCAGCATTTT.

The chain combines TRBV19 with TRBJ2-2; D is undetermined. This CDR3 comprises 14 residues. Trimming cost V 10 bases and J 3 bases, with 15 bases left between them. Germline V gene lookup returns CDR1 LNHDA and CDR2 SQIVND (reference sequence). CDR3 region: CATSARPDTGELFF. CDR3 bases: TGTGCCACCTCCGCAAGGCCCGACACCGGGGAGCTGTTTTTT.

V gene TRBV7-9 combines with J gene TRBJ2-1, with D possibly being TRBD2 (6 bases). Trimming shortened V by 2 bases and J by 8 bases, and 19 bases separated the two germline ends. CDR1 is SEHNR, CDR2 FQNEAQ, per germline (reference sequence). There are 16 residues in the CDR3. The DNA of the CDR3 is TGTGCCAGCAGCTTAAGTCCTCGCGGGAAGGGCGATGAGCAGTTCTTC. Its protein is CASSLSPRGKGDEQFF.

J is TRBJ2-2 and V is TRBV29-1, with D hard to call. The V end was cut by 4 bases, the J end by 3 bases, with 9 bases between. The germline gives CDR1 SQVTM, CDR2 ANQGSEA. This CDR3 has 13 amino acids. This chain's CDR3 is CSVGDTDTGELFF. In DNA form, the CDR3 reads TGCAGCGTTGGTGACACGGACACCGGGGAGCTGTTTTTT.